The T cell receptor (beta chain) under discussion was sequenced for a study of OX40 agonist ivuxolimab in advanced cancers. Study overall: Three patients got partial responses; one had hepatocellular carcinoma and two had cutaneous melanoma.

A word on this clone: No antigen is known for it.

The method was immunoSEQ multiplex PCR; TCRdb's version includes in-frame clones alone and lacks a portion of them. The table records tens of thousands of clones, about 74% of them present only once. The study, taken as a whole, reports: Mean expanded clone counts were higher in CD8+ than CD4+ T cells. Dose levels from 0.1 to 3.0 mg/kg saw CD4+ and CD8+ blood T cells expand clonally by week 6.

The input for sequencing was CD4+ or CD8+ T cells sorted from blood, taken in a trial of the OX40 agonist ivuxolimab. This TCR derives from an adult with an advanced solid tumor such as melanoma, head and neck, liver or kidney cancer.

Here the CDR3 reads CATSRVGPQAEAFF. The CDR3 DNA sequence: TGTGCCACCAGCAGAGTGGGCCCCCAGGCTGAAGCTTTCTTT. This chain uses TRBV15 with TRBJ1-1; D not certain. The length of the CDR3 is 14 residues. Trimming pared 1 base from V and 6 bases from J, leaving 12 bases between. The germline CDR1 and CDR2 sequences are LNHNV and YYDKDF (reference sequence).